The 20 T cell receptor beta chains below all came from one sample that was sequenced in a study of CD8 T cells in Susac syndrome. The RNA input was about 0.5 to 1 ug, and it was reverse transcribed with random hexamers. TCRdb re-called the immunoSEQ multiplex PCR reads through MiXCR, storing one row per CDR3 protein. The data contain more than 110,000 distinct CDR3 sequences, over 90% of them singletons. The specimen was CD4+ T cells from PBMCs. Receptor source: a human donor with Susac syndrome.

The J gene is TRBJ1-6, the V gene TRBV7-9, with a possible D match to TRBD1 (5 bases). Germline V lookup: CDR1 SEHNR, CDR2 FQNEAQ (reference sequence). Between the trimmed V and J ends, which lost 5 bases and 8 bases, there was a span of 16 bases. CDR3 length: 15 amino acids. In DNA, the CDR3 is TGTGCCAGCAGCCCACGGACACCGATAGATTCACCCCTCCACTTT. It is translated as CASSPRTPIDSPLHF.

The chain couples TRBV11-1 to TRBJ2-5, with a tentative D call TRBD1 (6 bases). V was trimmed by 5 bases and J by 0 bases, leaving 10 bases between them. Per germline, CDR1 SGHAT and CDR2 FQDESV (reference sequence). This CDR3 has 14 residues. CDR3 nucleotide sequence: TGTGCCAGCAGCCGTGGGGACAACCAAGAGACCCAGTACTTC. Protein product: CASSRGDNQETQYF.

The rearrangement uses TRBV11-1 and TRBJ1-6; perhaps TRBD1 as D (5 bases). The CDR3 consists of 12 residues. Deletions cut 4 bases from V and 10 bases from J, with 8 bases between. The germline CDR1 and CDR2 sequences are SGHAT and FQDESV (reference sequence). The CDR3 bases are TGTGCCAGCAGCTCCAAGGGGTCACCCCTCCACTTT. Encoded protein: CASSSKGSPLHF.

The chain joins TRBV4-1 to TRBJ2-7; unclear D gene. Germline CDR1 MGHRA, CDR2 YSYEKL. Between the trimmed V and J ends, which lost 0 bases and 2 bases, there was a span of 11 bases. The CDR3 is 15 residues long. Written as DNA, the CDR3 is TGCGCCAGCAGCCAAGATCCAGGAATAGCCTACGAGCAGTACTTC. Its protein is CASSQDPGIAYEQYF.

The chain uses TRBV7-8 and TRBJ2-3; 12 bases are shared with TRBD1. J was trimmed by 2 bases and V by 2 bases; bases with no gene match: 2. Per germline, CDR1 SGHVS and CDR2 FQNEAQ. This CDR3 spans 16 amino acids. CDR3 nucleotides: TGTGCCAGCAGCTTACGGGACAGGGGGCCCACAGATACGCAGTATTTT. Translating it yields CASSLRDRGPTDTQYF.

The gene calls are TRBV30 and TRBJ1-1; possible D gene TRBD1, 6 bases. Germline lookup yields CDR1 GTSNPN and CDR2 SVGIG (reference sequence). The length of the CDR3 is 16 residues. Trimming removed 2 bases at V and 1 base at J, with 17 bases between. Written as DNA, the CDR3 is TGTGCCTGGAGTCCAAACACCGTAGGGGGGAACACTGAAGCTTTCTTT. Encoded protein: CAWSPNTVGGNTEAFF.

The chain couples TRBV30 to TRBJ2-2; D possibly corresponds to TRBD2 (5 bases). The CDR3 length is 14 residues. Germline CDR1 is GTSNPN and CDR2 is SVGIG (reference sequence). Trimming took 5 bases from V and 0 from J, leaving 10 bases between them. DNA of the CDR3: TGTGCCTGGGGACTGTTCACGAACACCGGGGAGCTGTTTTTT. Its protein is CAWGLFTNTGELFF.

The chain links TRBV7-9 to TRBJ2-5; 10 positions match TRBD1. Trimming cost V 1 base and J 5 bases; bases outside gene matches: 4. CDR1 and CDR2 (germline): SEHNR, FQNEAQ (reference sequence). This CDR3 contains 15 residues. In DNA, the CDR3 is TGTGCCAGCAGCTTAGAGGGACAGGGGAGTGAGACCCAGTACTTC. This encodes CASSLEGQGSETQYF.

The rearrangement joins TRBV20-1 to TRBJ1-5, with a tentative D call TRBD1 (6 bases). The CDR3 is 16 amino acids. Germline V gene lookup returns CDR1 DFQATT and CDR2 SNEGSKA (reference sequence). Trimming took off 0 bases at V and 4 bases at J, with 16 bases between the two ends. As DNA, the CDR3 is TGCAGTGCTAGAGATGGGGGAGGGGGAGGTAATCAGCCCCAGCATTTT. Protein: CSARDGGGGGNQPQHF.

The CDR3 here is CASSLDILGETQYF. As DNA, the CDR3 is TGTGCCAGCAGCCTCGACATCCTCGGGGAGACCCAGTACTTC. V gene TRBV6-2 or TRBV6-3 combines with J gene TRBJ2-5; D is ambiguous. Germline V lookup: CDR1 MNHEY, CDR2 SVGEGT. V was trimmed by 6 bases and J by 5 bases, leaving 16 bases between them. The CDR3 extends over 14 amino acids.

The rearrangement joins TRBV29-1 to TRBJ1-5; 7 bases map to TRBD1. Germline CDR1 is SQVTM and CDR2 is ANQGSEA. The CDR3 has 12 residues. Germline trimming cut 6 bases from V and 12 bases from J; bases unmatched to any gene: 11. Here the CDR3 DNA reads TGCAGCGTGGAGACAGGGTCTGGACTCCAGCATTTT. This translates into CSVETGSGLQHF.

The chain uses TRBV20-1 and TRBJ1-1; D not certain. The CDR3 loop spans 10 amino acids. The V end was cut by 7 bases, the J end by 11 bases, with 14 bases between. Germline assignment: CDR1 DFQATT and CDR2 SNEGSKA (reference sequence). The CDR3 DNA sequence: TGCAGTGGTCTACGGGGAATGGCTTTCTTT. Translating it yields CSGLRGMAFF.

The chain links TRBV23-1 to TRBJ2-5, with a possible D match to TRBD1 (7 bases). Being an ORF, TRBV23-1 has a function that is uncertain. V lost 1 base to trimming and J lost 3 bases, with 15 bases between them. The CDR3 has 16 residues. The CDR3 bases are TGCGCCAGCAGTCAATACGGCCCCAGGGGGGAAGAGACCCAGTACTTC. Translating gives CASSQYGPRGEETQYF.

The chain carries TRBV20-1 and TRBJ1-1; tentative D call: TRBD1 (5 bases). Germline CDR1 and CDR2: DFQATT and SNEGSKA (reference sequence). V shed 0 bases and J shed 4 bases, with 15 bases lying between them. This CDR3 contains 15 residues. The DNA of the CDR3 is TGCAGTGCTAGAGATATCTCCCGGGGGGTCACTGAAGCTTTCTTT. Its translation is CSARDISRGVTEAFF.

This clonotype was detected once. The gene calls are TRBV30 and TRBJ1-5; D might be TRBD1 (5 bases). CDR1 and CDR2 from the germline V gene are GTSNPN and SVGIG (reference sequence). This CDR3 has 17 residues. V lost 1 base and J 5 bases, leaving 21 bases between the germline ends. The CDR3 loop is CAWSGSFLGGTDQPQHF. The CDR3, as DNA: TGTGCCTGGAGTGGTTCTTTCTTGGGAGGGACTGATCAGCCCCAGCATTTT.

J is TRBJ2-2 and V is TRBV2, with no clear D. This CDR3 spans 13 amino acids. Germline V CDR1 and CDR2: SNHLY, FYNNEI. Trimming cost V 2 bases and J 6 bases, with 7 bases left between them. The CDR3 region has the DNA TGTGCCAGCAGTGAATCGGGCGCCGGGGAGCTGTTTTTT. Amino acid sequence: CASSESGAGELFF. Using reference TRBV2 and TRBJ2-2 for the parts outside the CDR3, the full variable domain is EPEVTQTPSHQVTQMGQEVILRCVPISNHLYFYWYRQILGQKVEFLVSFYNNEISEKSEIFDDQFSVERPDGSNFTLKIRSTKLEDSAMYFCASSESGAGELFFGEGSRLTVL.

This clonotype appeared once. The rearrangement joins TRBV6-5 to TRBJ1-3; a weak D match, TRBD1 (5 bases). Germline loops: CDR1 MNHEY, CDR2 SVGAGI. V gave up 3 bases and J gave up 8 bases, with 14 bases separating them. This CDR3 spans 14 amino acids. In nucleotides, the CDR3 is TGTGCCAGCAGTTATTCCAGGGAGGTGTACACCATATATTTT. It specifies CASSYSREVYTIYF.

This sequence joins TRBV9 and TRBJ1-3; tentative D call: TRBD1 (5 bases). The CDR3 length is 17 residues. Trimming shortened V by 0 bases and J by 2 bases, and 15 bases separated the two germline ends. Germline values: CDR1 SGDLS, CDR2 YYNGEE. The CDR3 loop reads CASSVVEGMMAGNTIYF. As DNA, the CDR3 is TGTGCCAGCAGCGTAGTGGAGGGGATGATGGCTGGAAACACCATATATTTT.

Notes on this clonotype: Mismatch with germline at one junction end may stem from a read error. The V call is TRBV7-7, the J call TRBJ2-1; D perhaps matches TRBD2 (6 bases). This CDR3 contains 14 residues. CDR1 and CDR2 (germline): SSHAT, FNYEAQ (reference sequence). The CDR3 coding sequence is TGTGCTAGCAGCTTAGGTTCTAGCGACGGAGAGCAGTTCTTC. This gives the protein CASSLGSSDGEQFF. Supplemented by reference TRBV7-7 and TRBJ2-1, the full variable domain reads GAGVSQSPRYKVTKRGQDVTLRCDPISSHATLYWYQQALGQGPEFLTYFNYEAQPDKSGLPSDRFSAERPEGSISTLTIQRTEQRDSAMYRCASSLGSSDGEQFFGPGTRLTVL.

This sequence joins TRBV29-1 and TRBJ1-2; tentatively, D is TRBD1 (6 bases). The CDR3 runs 14 residues. Trimming removed 3 bases from V and 6 bases from J, with 17 bases in between. Germline CDR1 reads SQVTM; CDR2 reads ANQGSEA. CDR3 DNA: TGCAGCGTTGATCTGGGGGCCGCGGGCCATGGCTACACCTTC. Residues: CSVDLGAAGHGYTF.